Listed here are 28 T cell receptor beta chains from one sample, sequenced in a study of blood T cell repertoires in COVID-19. Using immunoSEQ multiplex PCR, the repertoire was profiled, and TCRdb retains in-frame clones only, with some absent. This table holds about 440,000 clones, 90% found once. Sequencing was carried out using PBMCs or T cells enriched from blood (not recorded which). These receptors came from a man aged 18 to 30 who had recovered from COVID-19.

V gene TRBV30 combines with J gene TRBJ1-2; 7 nucleotides match TRBD1. V was clipped by 0 bases and J by 2 bases; unmatched bases: 15. This CDR3 spans 18 amino acids. The V gene's germline CDR1 is GTSNPN and CDR2 SVGIG (reference sequence). DNA of the CDR3: TGTGCCTGGAGTGTACCATTCGTAACAGGGGAAGGAAACTATGGCTACACCTTC. The encoded protein is CAWSVPFVTGEGNYGYTF.

The gene calls are TRBV5-1 and TRBJ1-1; TRBD1 matches 7 bases. This CDR3 has 15 amino acids. Germline V gene sequence: CDR1 SGHRS, CDR2 YFSETQ. Germline trimming cut 3 bases from V and 1 base from J; bases unmatched to any gene: 6. Here the CDR3 reads CASSSRTGPNTEAFF. The CDR3 bases are TGCGCCAGCAGCTCCAGGACAGGACCGAACACTGAAGCTTTCTTT. The complete variable domain, with remaining parts taken from reference TRBV5-1 and TRBJ1-1, reads KAGVTQTPRYLIKTRGQQVTLSCSPISGHRSVSWYQQTPGQGLQFLFEYFSETQRNKGNFPGRFSGRQFSNSRSEMNVSTLELGDSALYLCASSSRTGPNTEAFFGQGTRLTVV.

As for this clone: The same CDR3 can be traced to other DNA sequences in this sample. V gene TRBV9 combines with J gene TRBJ2-7; 8 nucleotides align to TRBD2. The ends lost 5 bases at V and 4 bases at J; junction bases unmatched: 2. The V gene's germline CDR1 is SGDLS and CDR2 YYNGEE. The CDR3 runs to 12 residues. The CDR3 DNA is TGTGCCAGCAGTGGGACTAGTTACGAGCAGTACTTC. It codes for CASSGTSYEQYF.

CDR3 bases: TGTGCCAGCAGTTCAACTAGCGGGAGCTCCTACGAGCAGTACTTC. It codes for CASSSTSGSSYEQYF. The chain joins TRBV28 to TRBJ2-7; TRBD2 matches at 11 bases. The CDR3 contains 15 residues. V was pared by 4 bases and J by 0 bases, with 2 bases of the junction left unmatched. CDR1 and CDR2 (germline): MDHEN, SYDVKM.

This rearrangement joins TRBV28 to TRBJ2-7; 9 nucleotides line up with TRBD1. The junction had 7 bases not matched to a gene; V was cut back by 6 bases and J by 7 bases. The germline V gene encodes CDR1 MDHEN and CDR2 SYDVKM. The CDR3 is 13 amino acids. CDR3 region: CASRNRGLREQYF. For the CDR3, the DNA is TGTGCCAGCAGAAACAGGGGGCTCAGGGAGCAGTACTTC.

V usage is TRBV7-3 and J usage is TRBJ2-3, with a possible D match to TRBD2 (5 bases). Trimming shortened V by 5 bases and J by 2 bases, and 11 bases separated the two germline ends. The CDR3 contains 14 residues. Germline V CDR1 and CDR2: SGHTA, FQGTGA. CDR3: CASSPDSATDTQYF. For the CDR3, the DNA is TGTGCCAGCAGCCCGGACTCTGCCACAGATACGCAGTATTTT. Drawing the rest from reference TRBV7-3 and TRBJ2-3, the complete variable domain is GAGVSQTPSNKVTEKGKYVELRCDPISGHTALYWYRQSLGQGPEFLIYFQGTGAADDSGLPNDRFFAVRPEGSVSTLKIQRTERGDSAVYLCASSPDSATDTQYFGPGTRLTVL.

CDR3 amino acids: CATSGRNWDEQFF. In DNA, the CDR3 is TGTGCCACTAGCGGGAGAAATTGGGATGAGCAGTTCTTC. V is TRBV10-3 and J is TRBJ2-1; 10 bases fit TRBD2. The junction had 8 bases not matched to a gene; V was cut back by 10 bases and J by 8 bases. CDR3 size: 13 residues. Germline-derived CDR1 and CDR2 are ENHRY and SYGVKD.

The CDR3 spells CASSGGNTIYF. The CDR3 nucleotides are TGTGCCAGCTCTGGCGGCAACACCATATATTTT. This rearrangement joins TRBV12-3 or TRBV12-4 to TRBJ1-3; unclear D gene. CDR3 length equals 11 residues. V lost 8 bases and J 7 bases, leaving 9 bases between the germline ends.

Here the CDR3 reads CASRDRVRSGYTF. The CDR3 nucleotides are TGTGCCAGCAGGGACAGGGTTCGGAGCGGCTACACCTTC. The chain combines TRBV6-5 with TRBJ1-2; 8 nucleotides agree with TRBD1. This CDR3 contains 13 residues. The V gene's germline CDR1 is MNHEY and CDR2 SVGAGI. Trimming removed 6 bases from V and 8 bases from J; junction bases left unmatched: 8.

The chain joins TRBV6-2 or TRBV6-3 to TRBJ1-2; D call uncertain. The V gene's germline CDR1 is MNHEY and CDR2 SVGEGT. The germline V and J ends were trimmed by 0 bases and 8 bases, with 13 bases remaining between them. The CDR3 is 14 amino acids. The CDR3 nucleotides are TGTGCCAGCAGTTACTCCGGGTCCCCTTACGGCTACACCTTC. Translation: CASSYSGSPYGYTF.

This chain connects TRBV6-4 to TRBJ1-1, with D hard to call. This CDR3 region has 13 residues. V was cut by 5 bases and J by 0 bases, with 7 bases left in between. Germline V gene lookup returns CDR1 MRHNA and CDR2 SNTAGT. CDR3 coding DNA: TGTGCCAGCAGTCGAGAGGTGAACACTGAAGCTTTCTTT. As protein: CASSREVNTEAFF.

This clone was recorded once. V usage is TRBV28 and J usage is TRBJ2-7; 7 nucleotides agree with TRBD2. Unmatched junction bases numbered 4, after V lost 5 bases and J lost 3 bases. This CDR3 has 13 amino acids. The V gene's germline CDR1 is MDHEN and CDR2 SYDVKM. The CDR3 protein is CASSGRGNYEQYF. CDR3 bases: TGTGCCAGCAGTGGGCGGGGGAACTACGAGCAGTACTTC. Based on the CDR3 plus reference TRBV28 and TRBJ2-7, the full variable domain is DVKVTQSSRYLVKRTGEKVFLECVQDMDHENMFWYRQDPGLGLRLIYFSYDVKMKEKGDIPEGYSVSREKKERFSLILESASTNQTSMYLCASSGRGNYEQYFGPGTRLTVT.

This rearrangement joins TRBV7-9 to TRBJ1-2; D call uncertain. Trimming cost V 2 bases and J 8 bases, with 6 bases left between them. CDR1 and CDR2 (germline): SEHNR, FQNEAQ (reference sequence). The CDR3 runs 11 residues. The CDR3 DNA follows: TGTGCCAGCAGCTTACTCGTCGGCTACACCTTC. Translated, it gives CASSLLVGYTF.

The genes are TRBV3-1 (or the pseudogene TRBV3-2) and TRBJ2-5; 7 bases are a match to TRBD2. The V and J ends lost 4 bases and 2 bases, in that order; junction bases with no gene match: 4. CDR1 and CDR2 from the germline V gene are LGHDT and YNNKEL (reference sequence). The CDR3 spans 14 residues. DNA for the CDR3: TGTGCCAGCAGCCCAGCGGGGTCACAAGAGACCCAGTACTTC. This translates into CASSPAGSQETQYF.

The rearrangement links TRBV2 to TRBJ1-2, with 8 positions matching TRBD1. This CDR3 contains 13 residues. Germline CDR1 SNHLY, CDR2 FYNNEI. Germline trimming cut 10 bases from V and 3 bases from J; bases unmatched to any gene: 7. CDR3 loop: CATQSTGDYGYTF. CDR3 in DNA: TGTGCCACCCAATCGACAGGGGACTATGGCTACACCTTC.

The gene calls are TRBV3-1 (or the pseudogene TRBV3-2) and TRBJ2-5; D unresolved. The CDR3 contains 13 residues. V lost 1 base to trimming and J lost 2 bases, with 5 bases between them. The germline V gene encodes CDR1 LGHDT and CDR2 YNNKEL (reference sequence). DNA of the CDR3: TGTGCCAGCAGCCAAGGGCAGCAAGAGACCCAGTACTTC. Its translation is CASSQGQQETQYF.

Worth noting for this clone: At one end, the junction sequence differs from germline, possibly due to a read error. This chain joins TRBV6-5 and TRBJ1-5; D gene ambiguous. The CDR3 runs 15 residues. Germline loops: CDR1 MNHEY, CDR2 SVGAGI. CDR3 sequence: CASSYSPGPDHPQHF. The CDR3 DNA sequence: TGTGCCAGCAGTTACTCGCCGGGTCCGGATCATCCCCAGCATTTT.

The rearrangement links TRBV10-1 to TRBJ1-3; 7 bases align to TRBD1. The V gene's germline CDR1 is WNHNN and CDR2 SYGVQD (reference sequence). The CDR3 sequence is 14 residues long. Unmatched junction bases numbered 4, after V lost 6 bases and J lost 2 bases. CDR3 loop: CASSRDSAGNTIYF. Written as DNA, the CDR3 is TGCGCCAGCAGCCGGGACAGCGCTGGAAACACCATATATTTT.

The chain joins TRBV3-1 (or the pseudogene TRBV3-2) to TRBJ1-1; perhaps TRBD1 as D (6 bases). Germline CDR1 LGHDT, CDR2 YNNKEL (reference sequence). Trimming took 0 bases from V and 6 from J, leaving 11 bases between them. The length of the CDR3 is 14 residues. The CDR3 DNA reads TGTGCCAGCAGCCAAGATCTTAAGGGGGCTGAAGCTTTCTTT. This translates into CASSQDLKGAEAFF.

V and J are TRBV14 and TRBJ2-2, with D maybe TRBD2 (6 bases). The CDR3 has 15 amino acids. V was trimmed by 1 base and J by 7 bases, leaving 13 bases between them. Germline V gene lookup returns CDR1 SGHDN and CDR2 FVKESK. The CDR3, as DNA: TGTGCCAGCAGCCAAGCAAAGCCCGGGGGCGGGGAGCTGTTTTTT. Its translation is CASSQAKPGGGELFF.

The J gene is TRBJ2-5, the V gene TRBV5-4, with D possibly TRBD1 on 6 matching bases. This CDR3 comprises 16 residues. Between the trimmed V and J ends, which lost 3 bases and 4 bases, there was a span of 19 bases. Germline loops: CDR1 SGHNT, CDR2 YYREEE (reference sequence). CDR3 sequence: CASSSGTTRTRETQYF. Written as DNA, the CDR3 is TGTGCCAGCAGCTCTGGGACAACCCGGACGAGAGAGACCCAGTACTTC.

CDR3 bases: TGTGCCAGTAGTATAGCGGTCCGGGACAGGATGAACACTGAAGCTTTCTTT. Residues: CASSIAVRDRMNTEAFF. This rearrangement joins TRBV19 to TRBJ1-1; 8 nucleotides line up with TRBD1. This CDR3 is built from 17 residues. Per the germline V gene, CDR1 is LNHDA and CDR2 is SQIVND (reference sequence). The ends lost 1 base at V and 0 bases at J; junction bases unmatched: 7. Together with reference TRBV19 and TRBJ1-1, the CDR3 gives the full variable domain: DGGITQSPKYLFRKEGQNVTLSCEQNLNHDAMYWYRQDPGQGLRLIYYSQIVNDFQKGDIAEGYSVSREKKESFPLTVTSAQKNPTAFYLCASSIAVRDRMNTEAFFGQGTRLTVV.

The chain recombines TRBV28 with TRBJ1-1; tentatively, D is TRBD1 (6 bases). Germline-derived CDR1 and CDR2 are MDHEN and SYDVKM. The CDR3 spans 14 residues. Trimming stripped 6 bases from V and 6 bases from J, with 17 bases between. This CDR3 reads CASRPTGSTSEAFF. CDR3 coding DNA: TGTGCCAGCAGGCCAACAGGGTCGACGTCTGAAGCTTTCTTT.

The rearrangement uses TRBV27 and TRBJ1-6; a weak D match, TRBD1 (6 bases). The CDR3 length is 13 residues. Germline V gene data show CDR1 as MNHEY and CDR2 as SMNVEV (reference sequence). Trimming removed 6 bases from V and 9 bases from J, with 12 bases in between. Here the CDR3 reads CASSKMDSSPLHF. As DNA, the CDR3 is TGTGCCAGCAGCAAAATGGACAGTTCACCCCTCCACTTT.

V is TRBV7-8 and J is TRBJ2-1; 7 bases agree with TRBD2. V was pared by 5 bases and J by 6 bases, with 7 bases of the junction left unmatched. Per the germline V gene, CDR1 is SGHVS and CDR2 is FQNEAQ. This CDR3 contains 14 residues. CDR3: CASSPGRGTNEQFF. The CDR3 DNA follows: TGTGCCAGCAGCCCCGGGCGGGGGACCAATGAGCAGTTCTTC.

The chain couples TRBV3-1 (or the pseudogene TRBV3-2) to TRBJ1-2; 7 bases agree with TRBD1. J lost 0 bases, V lost 3 bases, and 7 bases had no gene match. The CDR3 is made up of 16 amino acids. Germline lookup yields CDR1 LGHDT and CDR2 YNNKEL (reference sequence). In DNA form, the CDR3 reads TGTGCCAGCAGCCACAACTGGGACAGCCCTAACTATGGCTACACCTTC. This sequence encodes CASSHNWDSPNYGYTF.

The chain joins TRBV6-1 to TRBJ2-2; D is ambiguous. Per the germline V gene, CDR1 is MNHNS and CDR2 is SASEGT. The CDR3 length is 14 residues. V was trimmed by 2 bases and J by 3 bases, leaving 7 bases between them. CDR3 sequence reads: CASSERRDTGELFF. In DNA form, the CDR3 reads TGTGCCAGCAGTGAAAGACGGGACACCGGGGAGCTGTTTTTT.

This rearrangement joins TRBV7-9 to TRBJ1-1, with 7 bases lining up with TRBD1. Germline-derived CDR1 and CDR2 are SEHNR and FQNEAQ (reference sequence). This CDR3 is 15 amino acids long. V lost 6 bases, J lost 12 bases, and 19 bases stayed unmatched. This CDR3 reads CASRVSQSGQLNSFF. DNA of the CDR3: TGTGCCAGCAGGGTATCACAGTCGGGACAGCTAAATTCTTTCTTT.